The rows below give T cell receptor beta chains drawn from one sample of a study of T cell changes during pregnancy in multiple sclerosis. Measured with immunoSEQ multiplex PCR; TCRdb has only the in-frame clones, and not every one. The data hold about 110,000 clones, with approximately 91% observed a single time. The material was peripheral blood, obtained after pregnancy. These receptors all come from a female donor with multiple sclerosis, enrolled in a pregnancy study. Each CDR3 is given with its conserved first and last residue. The D gene is left open where the match is weak. Clone size appears in some rows only: once, few, many, or a class for an expanded clone.

TRBJ2-1 once TRBV5-4 TRBD1 CASSLVGTGHQGNEQFF TGTGCCAGCAGCTTGGTTGGGACAGGGCACCAAGGCAATGAGCAGTTCTTC
TRBJ2-7 NA TRBV7-9 TRBD1 CASSFRDRGLEEQYF TGTGCCAGCAGCTTCCGGGACAGGGGATTGGAAGAGCAGTACTTC
TRBJ2-7 once TRBV27 NA CASSLEGRRRQYF TGTGCCAGCAGTTTAGAAGGACGGAGGAGGCAGTACTTC
TRBJ1-3 once TRBV5-8 NA CASRTSGGSGNTIYF TGTGCCAGCAGAACCAGCGGGGGCTCTGGAAACACCATATATTTT
TRBJ2-5 NA TRBV13 NA CASSSLGGGGLEETQYF TGTGCCAGCAGCTCCCTGGGTGGGGGGGGGCTGGAAGAGACCCAGTACTTC
TRBJ1-2 few TRBV6-6 NA CASSGRRDSGGYTF TGTGCCAGCAGTGGCCGACGGGATTCGGGGGGCTACACCTTC
TRBJ1-1 NA TRBV6-1 NA CATLGYRPEAFF TGTGCCACCTTGGGCTACAGACCTGAAGCTTTCTTT
TRBJ2-2 few TRBV10-3 NA CAIGGRTNTGELFF TGTGCCATCGGCGGCCGCACCAACACCGGGGAGCTGTTTTTT
TRBJ1-6 NA TRBV30 NA CATQQEYNSPLHF TGTGCCACCCAACAGGAATATAATTCACCCCTCCACTTT
TRBJ2-1 NA TRBV5-4 TRBD2 CASRRSSSGDEQFF TGTGCCAGCAGGCGGTCTTCTAGCGGCGATGAGCAGTTCTTC
TRBJ2-5 NA TRBV30 TRBD1 CAWSGQGGRETQYF TGTGCCTGGAGTGGACAGGGGGGAAGGGAGACCCAGTACTTC
TRBJ1-5 NA TRBV2 NA CASSARGSNQPQHF TGTGCCAGCAGTGCTAGGGGGAGCAATCAGCCCCAGCATTTT
TRBJ2-7 NA TRBV13 NA CASSLAGVDEQYF TGTGCCAGCAGCTTAGCAGGGGTCGACGAGCAGTACTTC